This is a list of T cell receptor beta chains from one sample in a study of PD-1 blockade in mismatch repair-deficient tumors. Libraries were prepared by immunoSEQ multiplex PCR; TCRdb keeps only in-frame clonotypes and omits some of them. Of just under 65,000 clones listed, about 91% are singletons. The material sequenced was peripheral blood, taken 52 weeks after starting pembrolizumab. These receptors were obtained from an adult with mismatch repair-deficient cancer. CDR3s include the opening cysteine and the closing phenylalanine or tryptophan. The D gene is left open where the match is weak. Expanded clones get a size class; other rows say once, few or many, or leave the size out.

j_gene,abundance,d_gene,v_gene,CDR3nt,CDR3aa
TRBJ1-2,NA,NA,TRBV19,TGTGCCAGTACCCCCCGACGGGGTCACTACACCTTC,CASTPRRGHYTF
TRBJ2-7,NA,NA,TRBV13,TGTGCCAGCAGCGCTCAGGGGGAGCAGTACTTC,CASSAQGEQYF
TRBJ2-1,NA,NA,TRBV10-3,TGTGCCATCACCCGATCGACAGGTGCCTACAATGAGCAGTTCTTC,CAITRSTGAYNEQFF
TRBJ2-1,NA,TRBD2,TRBV7-6,TGTGCCAGCAGCTTTTACGCCCCCTTTAGCGGGAGGGATGAGCAGTTCTTC,CASSFYAPFSGRDEQFF
TRBJ1-1,NA,NA,TRBV27,TGTGCCAGCAGTTCTAGTCGCAATGAAGCTTTCTTT,CASSSSRNEAFF
TRBJ2-3,NA,TRBD1,TRBV11-2,TGTGCCAGCAGCTTAGTCAGCAGGGGGCGTCCAGATACGCAGTATTTT,CASSLVSRGRPDTQYF
TRBJ2-5,NA,NA,TRBV27,TGTGCCAGCAGGGACCCCCAAGAGACCCAGTACTTC,CASRDPQETQYF
TRBJ2-1,NA,NA,TRBV14,TGTGCCAGCAGCCAAGAGCATGTTCTGAGGGGGGATGAGCAGTTCTTC,CASSQEHVLRGDEQFF
TRBJ2-4,NA,NA,TRBV27,TGTGCCAGCAGTTTTGGAGGGGGTATTACCAAAAACATTCAGTACTTC,CASSFGGGITKNIQYF
TRBJ1-2,NA,NA,TRBV6-1,TGTGCCAGCAGCATGGACAGCTATGGCTACACCTTC,CASSMDSYGYTF
TRBJ2-1,NA,TRBD1,TRBV27,TGTGCCAGCAGTTTTTGGGACAGGGGGGCCTACAATGAGCAGTTCTTC,CASSFWDRGAYNEQFF
TRBJ2-2,NA,NA,TRBV7-2,TGTGCCAGCACTCCCGAGGGTCTGAGGACCGGGGAGCTGTTTTTT,CASTPEGLRTGELFF
TRBJ2-2,NA,NA,TRBV6-5,TGTGCCAGCAGTTACTCGAACACCGGGGAGCTGTTTTTT,CASSYSNTGELFF
TRBJ2-6,once,TRBD1,TRBV28,TGTGCCAGCAGTTTATTGAGACAGGGGGATGCTGGGGCCAACGTCCTGACTTTC,CASSLLRQGDAGANVLTF
TRBJ2-5,NA,TRBD2,TRBV11-2,TGTGCCAGCAGCCTGGGGGACCGTTCGGGACTAGCTCAAGAGACCCAGTACTTC,CASSLGDRSGLAQETQYF
TRBJ2-1,NA,NA,TRBV4-1,TGCGCCGCGGGGAGTGGGGGGCTTGAGCAGTTCTTC,CAAGSGGLEQFF
TRBJ2-3,NA,NA,TRBV5-8,TGTGCCAGCAGCGGGTGGGGCACAGATACGCAGTATTTT,CASSGWGTDTQYF
TRBJ1-1,NA,NA,TRBV14,TGTGCCAGCAGGGGCGGTTCGAGGGCTGAAGCTTTCTTT,CASRGGSRAEAFF
TRBJ2-3,once,TRBD2,TRBV11-3,TGTGCCAGCAGCTTTAGTAGGGCGGGAGGCACAGATACGCAGTATTTT,CASSFSRAGGTDTQYF
TRBJ2-3,few,NA,TRBV15,TGTGCCACCAGCAGAGATAAAGGGATCACAGATACGCAGTATTTT,CATSRDKGITDTQYF
TRBJ2-1,NA,NA,TRBV11-2,TGTGCCAGCAGCTTGGCCGTTCGGCAGGCTTTATACAATGAGCAGTTCTTC,CASSLAVRQALYNEQFF
TRBJ1-1,few,NA,TRBV14,TGTGCCAGCAGCCCATTCCAATCACCCACTGAAGCTTTCTTT,CASSPFQSPTEAFF
TRBJ2-2,NA,NA,TRBV6-6,TGTGCCAGCAGTTACGGGCCAGGGTACACCGGGGAGCTGTTTTTT,CASSYGPGYTGELFF
TRBJ2-2,NA,NA,TRBV19,TGTGCCAGTAGTCTCGGGACAATGAACACCGGGGAGCTGTTTTTT,CASSLGTMNTGELFF
TRBJ1-1,NA,NA,TRBV12-5,TGTGCTAGTGGTTTTCCTCGGGGAAAAGCTTTCTTT,CASGFPRGKAFF
TRBJ1-2,NA,NA,TRBV19,TGTGCCAGTAGTATCGTGGGCAGAGGTGGCTACACCTTC,CASSIVGRGGYTF
TRBJ2-6,NA,TRBD1,TRBV27,TGTGCCAGCAGTCCCAGTCAGGGGGCGCATTCTGGGGCCAACGTCCTGACTTTC,CASSPSQGAHSGANVLTF
TRBJ1-1,NA,NA,TRBV13,TGTGCCAGCAGTTATCGATACAACACTGAAGCTTTCTTT,CASSYRYNTEAFF
TRBJ2-1,NA,TRBD2,TRBV28,TGTGCCAGCAGTTTAAGGACTAGCGTCGCGATCTACAATGAGCAGTTCTTC,CASSLRTSVAIYNEQFF
TRBJ2-7,NA,NA,TRBV21-1,TGTGCCAGCAGCAAAGTAGTGGCGGGGACCGCGGTGCAGTACTTC,CASSKVVAGTAVQYF
TRBJ2-1,NA,NA,TRBV15,TGTGCCACCAGCAGAGATCGACGTAATGAGCAGTTCTTC,CATSRDRRNEQFF
TRBJ2-7,NA,TRBD2,TRBV29-1,TGCAGCGTTGACGGCCTAGCGGGAACCTACGAGCAGTACTTC,CSVDGLAGTYEQYF
TRBJ2-3,NA,TRBD2,TRBV4-3,TGCGCCAGCAGCCAAGACGATGGCGGGGAGGGGACAGATACGCAGTATTTT,CASSQDDGGEGTDTQYF
TRBJ1-2,NA,NA,TRBV10-3,TGTGCCATCAGTGGGGCGGGATTTGACAGCCAGAGGACCTTC,CAISGAGFDSQRTF
TRBJ2-7,NA,NA,TRBV11-2,TGTGCCAGCAGCTTAGTTGTCTGGGGGTACGAGCAGTACTTC,CASSLVVWGYEQYF
TRBJ2-5,NA,NA,TRBV19,TGTGCCAGTAGTAGTGGAGAGACCCAGTACTTC,CASSSGETQYF
TRBJ2-7,NA,NA,TRBV15,TGTGCCACCAGCAGAGGGGAAGAACAGGGAACCTACGAGCAGTACTTC,CATSRGEEQGTYEQYF
TRBJ2-1,NA,NA,TRBV7-9,TGTGCCAGCAGCTTGCAGCGGATATCCTACAATGAGCAGTTCTTC,CASSLQRISYNEQFF
TRBJ2-2,NA,NA,TRBV6-6,TGTGCCAGCCGTTATGGACGGATTAACACCGGGGAGCTGTTTTTT,CASRYGRINTGELFF
TRBJ1-2,NA,TRBD1,TRBV10-3,TGTGCCATCAGTGACCGGGACAGGGAGGACTATGGCTACACCTTC,CAISDRDREDYGYTF
TRBJ2-3,NA,NA,TRBV4-3,TGCGCCAGCAGCCAAAGTTGGGGGGACCGAACAGATACGCAGTATTTT,CASSQSWGDRTDTQYF
TRBJ1-1,NA,NA,TRBV6-5,TGTGCCAGCAGTTACTCGGGGTATCAGGCTGAAGCTTTCTTT,CASSYSGYQAEAFF
TRBJ1-1,few,NA,TRBV14,TGTGCCAGCAGCCAGAGTTACACTGAAGCTTTCTTT,CASSQSYTEAFF
TRBJ2-3,once,NA,TRBV29-1,TGCAGCGCTGAACGGGCCAGTCTCAGCACAGATACGCAGTATTTT,CSAERASLSTDTQYF
TRBJ2-1,NA,TRBD1,TRBV7-8,TGTGCCAGCAGCTTAGCGTCTACAGGGGACAATGAGCAGTTCTTC,CASSLASTGDNEQFF
TRBJ2-7,NA,NA,TRBV20-1,TGCAGTGCTGGGGGGTACGAGCAGTACTTC,CSAGGYEQYF
TRBJ2-7,NA,NA,TRBV9,TGTGCCAGCAGCGTCGGGAGTGACTACGAGCAGTACTTC,CASSVGSDYEQYF